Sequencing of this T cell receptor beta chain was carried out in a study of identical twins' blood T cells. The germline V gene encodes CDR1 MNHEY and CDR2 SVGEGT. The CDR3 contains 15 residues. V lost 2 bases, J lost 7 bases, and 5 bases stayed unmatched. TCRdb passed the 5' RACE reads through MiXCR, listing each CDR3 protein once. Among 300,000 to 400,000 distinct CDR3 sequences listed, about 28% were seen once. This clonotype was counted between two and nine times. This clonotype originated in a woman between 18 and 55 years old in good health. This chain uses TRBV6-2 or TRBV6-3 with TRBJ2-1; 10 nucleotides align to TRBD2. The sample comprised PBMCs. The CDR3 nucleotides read TGTGCCAGCAGTTACGGACTAGCGGACCAGAATGAGCAGTTCTTC. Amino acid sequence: CASSYGLADQNEQFF.